This T cell receptor beta chain was identified in a study of identical twins. Unique molecular identifiers were present on cDNA, and template switching added a universal primer site. TCRdb used MiXCR to reprocess the 5' RACE reads, holding one entry per CDR3 protein. The sample has 750,000 to 950,000 distinct CDR3 sequences; 10% to 15% are singletons. This clonotype was seen ten or more times. What it recognizes is unknown. Donors uniformly comprised healthy Caucasians. Study-wide results and limits: Beta out-of-frame sequences displayed a weaker excess of sharing between twins. Out-of-frame alpha sequences common to twins exhibited a surplus of low generation probability.

These records were also assigned to another study, of yellow fever vaccine responses in identical twins.

The sequenced material came from PBMCs. The TCR sequence derives from a woman aged 18-29 years in good health.

CDR3 sequence (DNA): TGCAGTGCTCAGGGCAGCCATCGTAGGAGCGAGCAGTTCTTC. Its protein product is CSAQGSHRRSEQFF. The gene calls are TRBV20-1 and TRBJ2-1; D may be TRBD1 (5 bases). This CDR3 spans 14 amino acids. The germline CDR1 and CDR2 sequences are DFQATT and SNEGSKA (reference sequence). The V end lost 5 bases, the J end lost 10 bases, and 21 bases lay between the germline ends.